This T cell receptor beta chain was retrieved from a study of cytomegalovirus exposure and HLA in healthy donors. For this clone: Its antigen is unknown.

PCR employed 60 Vbeta and 13 Jbeta primers. Profiled with immunoSEQ multiplex PCR; TCRdb holds only in-frame clones, not every one. The data hold more than 100,000 clones, with roughly 80% observed a single time. The CDR3 has 17 residues. V lost 0 bases, J lost 3 bases, and 17 bases lay in between. Germline V CDR1 and CDR2: MGHRA, YSYEKL. Study results and caveats: In a later analysis, donors in an Asian-associated ancestry cluster reportedly had fewer N-insertions in productive TCRs than the cohort mean.

The chain links TRBV4-1 to TRBJ1-2; D is perhaps TRBD1 (5 bases). What was sequenced was PBMCs. This TCR came from a woman in her forties in good health and CMV-seropositive. The CDR3 region is CASSQDRGRAGDYGYTF. The CDR3 DNA is TGCGCCAGCAGCCAAGATAGGGGCAGGGCCGGTGACTATGGCTACACCTTC.